One T cell receptor (beta chain) is described in this entry. This clone was seen more than once but under ten times. Its recognized antigen is unknown. Per-base qualities were not stored, and no clone one base away is much larger. Each donor gave one peripheral blood draw, averaging about 120 mL, which was collected into heparinised tubes. A BD FACSAria II and a panel including CD45RO, CCR7, CD25, CD127, CD95 and CD27 were used to sort naive, central memory, regulatory and stem cell-like memory CD4+ T cells. Every sorted population had a purity above 98%. PBMCs were isolated right away by Lymphoprep density gradient centrifugation and were stained directly, without culture. So that batch effects would be minimized, each experiment stained and sorted samples in pairs, pairing one healthy donor with one patient. This sample is drawn from a study of beta chain features in type 1 diabetes (dated by TCRdb to 2016 to 2019). About the study as a whole: Mean age, gender distribution, total cell number and subset yield were not different between patients and healthy donors. A total of roughly 100 million sorted cells were examined across all samples, and a strong correlation was observed between cell number per subset and RNA yield. In the study, TCRB repertoires of sorted circulating CD4+ T cell subsets from recently diagnosed type 1 diabetes patients were compared with those of matched healthy donors. Whereas all 28 donors provided naive and central memory subsets, regulatory and stem cell-like memory subsets were isolated from just 8 patients and roughly 8 healthy donors.

All of the isolated RNA was reverse transcribed with the High Capacity cDNA Reverse Transcription Kit, so expressed TCRB transcripts were sequenced. Deep immunoSEQ sequencing was performed on naive, central memory and regulatory T cell samples, with an average of around 3.5 million total reads per sample. Sorted cells were lysed in RLT buffer, and RNA was extracted using DNase-treated RNeasy Micro or Mini kits according to cell number. To prevent cross-contamination, every cell subset was processed on its own, while patient and healthy donor samples were processed together. The immunoSEQ multiplex PCR was used to amplify TCRB sequences from cDNA, generating 87-bp fragments that spanned the CDR3 region. Amplicons were sequenced on the Illumina HiSeq platform. In the original analysis: PCR bias was corrected computationally using synthetic template baselines, and reads within Hamming distance 2 were collapsed, with unmergeable singletons discarded. Reads were aligned against IMGT to assign V, D and J genes, CDR3 length and insertions or deletions at six rearrangement sites. Within each subset, clonotype counts were normalized to sorted cell number, after which true diversity and Gini coefficients were computed with the tcR R package. Repertoire sharing was quantified using the overlap coefficient calculated on TCRB nucleotide sequences. Out-of-frame TCRB sequences from naive cells were analyzed to stand in for the pre-selection repertoire. Sourced from immuneACCESS, this table was stored by TCRdb with only in-frame sequences that have V and J called. A share of the clones is absent; for the studies checked, an unresolved V gene accounts for under half, and the remainder has no known explanation. V and J calls and clone size come straight from that table; D and trimming were deduced from the DNA. The sample profile shows over 650,000 clones; around an eighth of them were found once. The ten largest clones add up to 0.03% to 0.045% of the sample.

Broad study findings and their caveats: Because cDNA was sequenced instead of genomic DNA, highly expressing activated cells could be over-represented, though the groups showed no difference in activation or CD3 levels. Shorter templates might be favored by PCR, yet because patient and control samples were amplified and corrected together, any such skew would affect both groups equally. Type 1 diabetes patients showed a moderate but significant shortening of TCRB CDR3 length in all four CD4+ subsets. Naive, central memory and regulatory TCRB repertoires appeared to be more similar among patients than among healthy donors. Because the HLA sub-analyses included only small numbers of individuals, any influence of HLA type on TCRB rearrangement was left unresolved. At VDJ recombination sites, patients with type 1 diabetes made fewer insertions and deleted more nucleotides, a pattern implying thymic rearrangement abnormalities.

From the germline V gene (reference sequence), CDR1 is LNHDA and CDR2 is SQIVND. Trimming removed 2 bases from V and 0 bases from J, leaving 8 bases between the germline ends. The CDR3, cysteine through phenylalanine, is 15 amino acids long. The read is trimmed to its CDR3 DNA, 45 bases read in frame from base 1. The chain is encoded by TRBV19 joined to TRBJ1-5; the D gene lacks a confident call. The sequenced sample was naive CD4+ T cells from blood. Per the publication, the cell subset or site label means: true naive CD4+ T cells. This receptor was obtained from a man aged 18 to 29 with type 1 diabetes. DNA sequence: TGTGCCAGTAGTATAAGGGATTATAGCAATCAGCCCCAGCATTTT. Translation gives CASSIRDYSNQPQHF. Where the CDR3 stops, the reference TRBV19 and TRBJ1-5 genes take over; the full variable domain is DGGITQSPKYLFRKEGQNVTLSCEQNLNHDAMYWYRQDPGQGLRLIYYSQIVNDFQKGDIAEGYSVSREKKESFPLTVTSAQKNPTAFYLCASSIRDYSNQPQHFGDGTRLSIL.